The sequence of this TCR beta chain was determined in a study of blood T cell repertoires in COVID-19. Study background: T cells, B-cell-depleted T cells, or PBMCs supplied cDNA or gDNA.

Assay: immunoSEQ multiplex PCR; the TCRdb copy retains only in-frame clones and omits some. This table holds approximately 230,000 clones, about four fifths found once. The clonotype was recovered from a man older than 75 with acute or convalescent COVID-19. Sequenced sample: peripheral blood.

CDR3 DNA: TGTGCCAGCAGCTTAGGGCGGGAGCGGGGGAATGAGCAGTTCTTC. Protein sequence: CASSLGRERGNEQFF. The V gene is TRBV7-6, the J gene TRBJ2-1, with 8 positions matching TRBD2. V was clipped by 1 base and J by 7 bases; unmatched bases: 6. The CDR3 is 15 residues long. Germline loops: CDR1 SGHVS, CDR2 FNYEAQ.